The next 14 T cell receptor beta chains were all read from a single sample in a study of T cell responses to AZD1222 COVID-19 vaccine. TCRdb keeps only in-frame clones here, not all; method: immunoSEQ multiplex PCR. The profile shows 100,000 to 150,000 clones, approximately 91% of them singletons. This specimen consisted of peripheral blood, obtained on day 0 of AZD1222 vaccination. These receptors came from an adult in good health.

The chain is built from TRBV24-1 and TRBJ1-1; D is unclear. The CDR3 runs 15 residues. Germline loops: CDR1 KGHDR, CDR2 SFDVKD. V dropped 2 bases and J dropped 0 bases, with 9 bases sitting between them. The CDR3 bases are TGTGCCACCAGTGATTCGGCAGGCTTGAACACTGAAGCTTTCTTT. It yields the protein CATSDSAGLNTEAFF.

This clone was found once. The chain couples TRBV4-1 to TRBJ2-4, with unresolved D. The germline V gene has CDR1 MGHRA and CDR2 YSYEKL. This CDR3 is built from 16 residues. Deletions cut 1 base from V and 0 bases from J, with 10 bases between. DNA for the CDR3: TGCGCCAGCAGCCAAGTGGAGCCCATAGCCAAAAACATTCAGTACTTC. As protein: CASSQVEPIAKNIQYF.

This CDR3 reads CASSVPGFSPGHSNQPQHF. The CDR3 DNA sequence: TGTGCCAGCAGCGTACCCGGCTTCAGTCCAGGGCACAGCAATCAGCCCCAGCATTTT. The chain uses TRBV9 and TRBJ1-5; a possible D gene is TRBD1 (5 bases). Per germline, CDR1 SGDLS and CDR2 YYNGEE. Deletions cut 1 base from V and 1 base from J, with 21 bases between. This CDR3 has 19 amino acids.

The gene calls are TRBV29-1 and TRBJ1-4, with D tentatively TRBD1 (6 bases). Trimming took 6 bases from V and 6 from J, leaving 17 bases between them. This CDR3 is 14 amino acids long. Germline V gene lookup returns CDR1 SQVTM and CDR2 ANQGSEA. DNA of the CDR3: TGCAGCGTCGAACGGGGGGGCTCGGATGAAAAACTGTTTTTT. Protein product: CSVERGGSDEKLFF. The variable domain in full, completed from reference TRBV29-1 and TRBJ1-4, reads SAVISQKPSRDICQRGTSLTIQCQVDSQVTMMFWYRQQPGQSLTLIATANQGSEATYESGFVIDKFPISRPNLTFSTLTVSNMSPEDSSIYLCSVERGGSDEKLFFGSGTQLSVL.

CDR3 DNA: TGTGCCAGCAGCGTAGCCGCGACCCAAGAGACCCAGTACTTC. This codes for CASSVAATQETQYF. V gene TRBV9 combines with J gene TRBJ2-5, with D unresolved. Per germline, CDR1 SGDLS and CDR2 YYNGEE. V lost 0 bases and J 1 base, leaving 7 bases between the germline ends. There are 14 residues in the CDR3.

CDR3 region: CASSQEIKSNEQFF. DNA of the CDR3: TGCGCCAGCAGCCAAGAAATTAAAAGCAATGAGCAGTTCTTC. The rearrangement uses TRBV4-3 and TRBJ2-1; D gene unclear. CDR3 length equals 14 residues. Trimming pared 0 bases from V and 6 bases from J, leaving 9 bases between. Germline V gene sequence: CDR1 LGHNA, CDR2 YSLEER.

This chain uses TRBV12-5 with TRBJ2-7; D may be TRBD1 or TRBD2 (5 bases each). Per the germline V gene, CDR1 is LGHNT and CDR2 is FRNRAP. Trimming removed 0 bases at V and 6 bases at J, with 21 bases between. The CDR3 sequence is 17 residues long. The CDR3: CASGLVVGTDLPGEQYF. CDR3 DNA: TGTGCTAGTGGTTTGGTAGTGGGGACGGACCTCCCCGGCGAGCAGTACTTC.

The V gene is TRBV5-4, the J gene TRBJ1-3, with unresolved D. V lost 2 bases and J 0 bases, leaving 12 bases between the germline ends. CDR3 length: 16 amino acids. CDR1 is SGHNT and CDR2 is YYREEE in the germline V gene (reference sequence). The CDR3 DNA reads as TGTGCCAGCAGCTTCGACGGTCCGCGCTCTGGAAACACCATATATTTT. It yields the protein CASSFDGPRSGNTIYF.

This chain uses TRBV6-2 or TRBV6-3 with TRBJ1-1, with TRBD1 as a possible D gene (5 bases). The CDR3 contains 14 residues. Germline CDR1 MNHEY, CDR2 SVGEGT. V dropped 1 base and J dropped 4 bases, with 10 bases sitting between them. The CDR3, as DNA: TGTGCCAGCAGTTACTTCGGGGGAACCACTGAAGCTTTCTTT. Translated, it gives CASSYFGGTTEAFF.

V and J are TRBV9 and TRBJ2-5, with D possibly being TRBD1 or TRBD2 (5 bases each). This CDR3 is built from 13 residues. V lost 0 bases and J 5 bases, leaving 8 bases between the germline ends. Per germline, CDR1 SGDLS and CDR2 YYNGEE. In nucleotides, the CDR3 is TGTGCCAGCAGCGTAGGGGGGTTGGAGACCCAGTACTTC. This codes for CASSVGGLETQYF.

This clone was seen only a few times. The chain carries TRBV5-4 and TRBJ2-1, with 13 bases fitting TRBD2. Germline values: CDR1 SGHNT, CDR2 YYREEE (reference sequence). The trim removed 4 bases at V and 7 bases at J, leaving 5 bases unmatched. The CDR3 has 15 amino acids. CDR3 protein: CASSLTSGGANEQFF. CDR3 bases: TGTGCCAGCAGCCTCACTAGCGGGGGGGCAAATGAGCAGTTCTTC.

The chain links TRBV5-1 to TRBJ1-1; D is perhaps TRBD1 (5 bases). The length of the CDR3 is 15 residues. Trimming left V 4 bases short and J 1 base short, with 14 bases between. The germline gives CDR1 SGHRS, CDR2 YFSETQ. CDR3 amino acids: CASSRQGAENTEAFF. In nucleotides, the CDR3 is TGCGCCAGCAGCCGGCAGGGTGCGGAGAACACTGAAGCTTTCTTT. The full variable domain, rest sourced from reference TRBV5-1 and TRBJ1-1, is KAGVTQTPRYLIKTRGQQVTLSCSPISGHRSVSWYQQTPGQGLQFLFEYFSETQRNKGNFPGRFSGRQFSNSRSEMNVSTLELGDSALYLCASSRQGAENTEAFFGQGTRLTVV.

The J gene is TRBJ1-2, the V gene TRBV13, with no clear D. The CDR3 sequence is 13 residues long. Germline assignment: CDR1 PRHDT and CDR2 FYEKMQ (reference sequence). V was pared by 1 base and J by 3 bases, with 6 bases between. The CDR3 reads CASSLVDDYGYTF. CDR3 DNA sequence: TGTGCCAGCAGCTTAGTGGACGACTATGGCTACACCTTC.

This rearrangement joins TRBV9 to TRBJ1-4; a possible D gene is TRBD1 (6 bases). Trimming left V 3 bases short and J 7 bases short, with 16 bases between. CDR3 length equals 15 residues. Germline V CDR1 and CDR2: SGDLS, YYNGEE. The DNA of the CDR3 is TGTGCCAGCAGCGAGGGCCCAGGGGAGGGTGAAAAACTGTTTTTT. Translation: CASSEGPGEGEKLFF.